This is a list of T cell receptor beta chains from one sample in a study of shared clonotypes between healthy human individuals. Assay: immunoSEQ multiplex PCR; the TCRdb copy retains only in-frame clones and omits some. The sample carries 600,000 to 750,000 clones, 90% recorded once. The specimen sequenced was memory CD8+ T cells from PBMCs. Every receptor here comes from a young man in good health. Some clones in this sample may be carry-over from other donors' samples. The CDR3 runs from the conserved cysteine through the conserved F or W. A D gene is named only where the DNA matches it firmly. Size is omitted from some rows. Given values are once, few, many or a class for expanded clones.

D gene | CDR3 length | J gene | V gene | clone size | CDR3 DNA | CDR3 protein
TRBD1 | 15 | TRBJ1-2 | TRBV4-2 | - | TGTGCCAGCACAAAGGGGGCAGTAGTGGACTATGGCTACACCTTC | CASTKGAVVDYGYTF
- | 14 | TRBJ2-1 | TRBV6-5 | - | TGTGCCAGCAGTTTCCTCGGGACCGACGGTGAGCAGTTCTTC | CASSFLGTDGEQFF
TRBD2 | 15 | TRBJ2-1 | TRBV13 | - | TGTGCCAGCACACCGGGGAGGGAGGGCCCTAATGAGCAGTTCTTC | CASTPGREGPNEQFF
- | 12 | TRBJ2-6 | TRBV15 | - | TGTGCCACCGGTACTGGGGCCAACGTCCTGACTTTC | CATGTGANVLTF
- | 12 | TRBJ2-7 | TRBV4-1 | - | TGCGCCAGCAGCGGTTTAGCGAGCGAGCAGTACTTC | CASSGLASEQYF
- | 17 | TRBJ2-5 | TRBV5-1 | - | TGCGCCAGCAGCTTGAGGGTCCAGGGCCCGTACCAAGAGACCCAGTACTTC | CASSLRVQGPYQETQYF
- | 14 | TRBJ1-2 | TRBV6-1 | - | TGTGCCAGCAGTGAGCGTATTTTCCGCTATGGCTACACCTTC | CASSERIFRYGYTF
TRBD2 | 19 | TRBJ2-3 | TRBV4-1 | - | TGCGCCAGCAGCCAAGACGACGCAAGGCTAGCGGGAGGGACAGATACGCAGTATTTT | CASSQDDARLAGGTDTQYF
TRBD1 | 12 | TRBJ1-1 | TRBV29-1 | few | TGCAGCGTCAGGGGGCTGAGCACTGAAGCTTTCTTT | CSVRGLSTEAFF
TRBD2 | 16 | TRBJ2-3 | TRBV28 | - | TGTGCCAGCAGTTTATGGGGGGAGGGTGACACAGATACGCAGTATTTT | CASSLWGEGDTDTQYF
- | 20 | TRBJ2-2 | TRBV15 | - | TGTGCCACCAGCAGAGATTACGGTTTTTCAGGACTACACAACACCGGGGAGCTGTTTTTT | CATSRDYGFSGLHNTGELFF
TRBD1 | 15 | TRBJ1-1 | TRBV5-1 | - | TGCGCCAGCAGCCCCAGACAGGGGGCAGTTTTGGAGGCTTTCTTT | CASSPRQGAVLEAFF
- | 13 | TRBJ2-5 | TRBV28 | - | TGTGCCAGCAGTGGAGGTTGGGCGGAGACCCAGTACTTC | CASSGGWAETQYF
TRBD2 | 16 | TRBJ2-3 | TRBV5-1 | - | TGCGCCAGCAGCTTGCCCCGACTAGCGGGGTTAGATACGCAGTATTTT | CASSLPRLAGLDTQYF
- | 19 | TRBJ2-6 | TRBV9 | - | TGTGCCAGCAGCGCCTACGAGGCAGGGATAGCTCTGGGGGCCAACGTCCTGACTTTC | CASSAYEAGIALGANVLTF
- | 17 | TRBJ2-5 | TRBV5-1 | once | TGCGCCAGCAGCTTGGAGTGGGTCGGGAGTATCGGAGAGACCCAGTACTTC | CASSLEWVGSIGETQYF
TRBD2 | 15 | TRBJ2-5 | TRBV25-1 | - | TGTGCCAGCAGTGAGCCTAGCGGGAGTATGGAGACCCAGTACTTC | CASSEPSGSMETQYF
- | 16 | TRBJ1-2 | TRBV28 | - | TGTGCCAGCAGTTTACCCGGACTGCCATCTTTTGATGGCTACACCTTC | CASSLPGLPSFDGYTF
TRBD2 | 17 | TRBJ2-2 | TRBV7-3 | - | TGTGCCAGCAGCCAAGGCCGGCTAGCGGGAGGTTCCGGGGAGCTGTTTTTT | CASSQGRLAGGSGELFF
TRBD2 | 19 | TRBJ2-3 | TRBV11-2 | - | TGTGCCAGCAGCTCCGGTGGGCTAGCGGGAGCCCGGGGGCCGGATACGCAGTATTTT | CASSSGGLAGARGPDTQYF
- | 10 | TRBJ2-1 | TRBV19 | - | TGTGCCAGTAGTGGGGGGGAGCAGTTCTTC | CASSGGEQFF
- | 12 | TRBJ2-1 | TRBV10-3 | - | TGTGCCATCACGAATTATTACAATGAGCAGTTCTTC | CAITNYYNEQFF